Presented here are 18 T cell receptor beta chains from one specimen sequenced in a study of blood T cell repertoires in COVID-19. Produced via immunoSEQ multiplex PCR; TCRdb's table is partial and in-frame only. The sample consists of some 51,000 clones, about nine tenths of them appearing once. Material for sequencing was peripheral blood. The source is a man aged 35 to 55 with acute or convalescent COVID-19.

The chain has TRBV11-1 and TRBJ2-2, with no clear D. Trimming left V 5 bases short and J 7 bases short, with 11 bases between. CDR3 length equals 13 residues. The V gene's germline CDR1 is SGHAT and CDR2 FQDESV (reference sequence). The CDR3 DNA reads TGTGCCAGCAGCCACCTATTGGTCGGGGAGCTGTTTTTT. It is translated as CASSHLLVGELFF. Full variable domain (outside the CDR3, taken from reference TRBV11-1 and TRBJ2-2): EAEVAQSPRYKITEKSQAVAFWCDPISGHATLYWYRQILGQGPELLVQFQDESVVDDSQLPKDRFSAERLKGVDSTLKIQPAELGDSAMYLCASSHLLVGELFFGEGSRLTVL.

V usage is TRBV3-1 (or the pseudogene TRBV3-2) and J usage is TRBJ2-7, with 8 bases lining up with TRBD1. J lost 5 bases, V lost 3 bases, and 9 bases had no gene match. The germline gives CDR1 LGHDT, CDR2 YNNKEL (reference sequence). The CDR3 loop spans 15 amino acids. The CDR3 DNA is TGTGCCAGCAGCCATCGGACAGGGCCTCTGGACGAGCAGTACTTC. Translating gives CASSHRTGPLDEQYF.

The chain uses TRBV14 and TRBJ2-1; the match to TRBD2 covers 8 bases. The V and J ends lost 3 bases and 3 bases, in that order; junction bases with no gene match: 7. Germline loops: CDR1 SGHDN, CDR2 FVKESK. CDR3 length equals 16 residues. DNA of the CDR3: TGTGCCAGCAGCCAGGGCCAGCGGGAGTTCTACAATGAGCAGTTCTTC. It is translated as CASSQGQREFYNEQFF.

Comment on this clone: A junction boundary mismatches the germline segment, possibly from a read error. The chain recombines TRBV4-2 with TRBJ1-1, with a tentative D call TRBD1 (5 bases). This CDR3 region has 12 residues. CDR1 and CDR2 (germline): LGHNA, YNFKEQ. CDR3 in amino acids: CASSQDLETVAF. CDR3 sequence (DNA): TGTGCCAGCAGCCAAGATCTCGAGACAGTCGCCTTT.

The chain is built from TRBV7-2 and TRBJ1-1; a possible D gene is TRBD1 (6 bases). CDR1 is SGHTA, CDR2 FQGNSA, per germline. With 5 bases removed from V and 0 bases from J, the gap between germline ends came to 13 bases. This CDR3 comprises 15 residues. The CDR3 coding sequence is TGTGCCAGCAGCCAGGACAGATCCATGAACACTGAAGCTTTCTTT. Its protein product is CASSQDRSMNTEAFF.

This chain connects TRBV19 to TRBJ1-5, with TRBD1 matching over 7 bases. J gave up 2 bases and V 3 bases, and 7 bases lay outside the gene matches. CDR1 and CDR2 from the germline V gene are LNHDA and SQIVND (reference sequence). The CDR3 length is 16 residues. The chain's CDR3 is CASSMSTGPGNQPQHF. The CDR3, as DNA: TGTGCCAGTAGTATGTCGACAGGGCCGGGCAATCAGCCCCAGCATTTT.

The CDR3 sequence is CASSQRETQYF. DNA for the CDR3: TGTGCCAGCAGTCAGCGGGAGACCCAGTACTTC. V and J are TRBV12-3 or TRBV12-4 and TRBJ2-5; D may be TRBD2 (5 bases). Between the trimmed V and J ends, which lost 5 bases and 5 bases, there was a span of 6 bases. The CDR3 consists of 11 residues.

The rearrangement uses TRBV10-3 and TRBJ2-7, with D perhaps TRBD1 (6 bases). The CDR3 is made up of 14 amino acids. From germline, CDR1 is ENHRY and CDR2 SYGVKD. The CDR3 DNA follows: TGTGCAGTAGGGGGAGCCAGCCCCGCGAAGGAGCAGTACTTC. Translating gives CAVGGASPAKEQYF.

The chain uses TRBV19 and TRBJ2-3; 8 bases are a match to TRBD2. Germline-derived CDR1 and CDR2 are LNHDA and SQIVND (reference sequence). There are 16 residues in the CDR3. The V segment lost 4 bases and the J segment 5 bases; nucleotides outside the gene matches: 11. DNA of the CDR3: TGTGCCAGTAGTACCTCGACTGGACTAGCCGGAGATACGCAGTATTTT. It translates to CASSTSTGLAGDTQYF.

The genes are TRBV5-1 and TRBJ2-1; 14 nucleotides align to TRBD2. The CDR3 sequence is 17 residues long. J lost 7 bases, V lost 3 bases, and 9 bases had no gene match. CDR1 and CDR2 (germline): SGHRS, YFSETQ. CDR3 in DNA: TGCGCCAGCAGCTCGATGACTAGCGGGAGGGCGGGGAATGAGCAGTTCTTC. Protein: CASSSMTSGRAGNEQFF.

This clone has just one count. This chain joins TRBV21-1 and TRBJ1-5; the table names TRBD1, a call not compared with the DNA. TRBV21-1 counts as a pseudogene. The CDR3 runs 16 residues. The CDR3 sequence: CASSSHRGRDGQPQHF. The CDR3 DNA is TGTGCCAGCAGCAGTCACAGGGGGCGAGACGGTCAGCCCCAGCATTTT.

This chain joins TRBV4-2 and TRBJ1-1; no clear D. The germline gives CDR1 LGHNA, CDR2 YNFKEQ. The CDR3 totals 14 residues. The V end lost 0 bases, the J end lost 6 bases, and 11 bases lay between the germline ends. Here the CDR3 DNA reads TGTGCCAGCAGCCAAGACGCGGCCGGGTCTGAAGCTTTCTTT. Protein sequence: CASSQDAAGSEAFF.

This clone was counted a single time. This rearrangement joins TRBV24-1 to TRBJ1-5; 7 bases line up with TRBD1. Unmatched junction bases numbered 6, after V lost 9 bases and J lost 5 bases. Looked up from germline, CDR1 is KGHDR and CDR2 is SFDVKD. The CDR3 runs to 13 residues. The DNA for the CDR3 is TGTGCCACCGCTGGACAGGCGGATCAGCCCCAGCATTTT. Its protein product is CATAGQADQPQHF.

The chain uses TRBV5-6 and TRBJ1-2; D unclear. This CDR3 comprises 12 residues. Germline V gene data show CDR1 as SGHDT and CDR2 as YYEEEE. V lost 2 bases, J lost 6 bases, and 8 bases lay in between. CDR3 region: CASSFFPNGYTF. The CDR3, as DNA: TGTGCCAGCAGCTTTTTTCCCAATGGCTACACCTTC.

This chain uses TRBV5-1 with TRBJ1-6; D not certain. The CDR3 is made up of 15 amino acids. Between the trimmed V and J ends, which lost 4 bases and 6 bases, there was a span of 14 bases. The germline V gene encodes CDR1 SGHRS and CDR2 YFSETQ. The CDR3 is CASSRGRPTNSPLHF. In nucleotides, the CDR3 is TGCGCCAGCAGCCGCGGGAGGCCTACTAATTCACCCCTCCACTTT.

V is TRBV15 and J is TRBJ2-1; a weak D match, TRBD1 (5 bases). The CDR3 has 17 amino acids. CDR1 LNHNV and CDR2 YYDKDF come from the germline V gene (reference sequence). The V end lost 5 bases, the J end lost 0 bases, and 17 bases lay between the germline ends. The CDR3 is CATSPAKGKSSYNEQFF. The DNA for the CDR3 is TGTGCCACCAGCCCAGCGAAGGGGAAGAGCTCCTACAATGAGCAGTTCTTC.

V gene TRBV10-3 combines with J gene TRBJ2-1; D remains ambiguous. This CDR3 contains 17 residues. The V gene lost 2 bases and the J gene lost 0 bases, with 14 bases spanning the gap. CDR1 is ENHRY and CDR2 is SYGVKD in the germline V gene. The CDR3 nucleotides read TGTGCCATCAGTGAGATCCAACCAGAAAGCTCCTACAATGAGCAGTTCTTC. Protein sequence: CAISEIQPESSYNEQFF.

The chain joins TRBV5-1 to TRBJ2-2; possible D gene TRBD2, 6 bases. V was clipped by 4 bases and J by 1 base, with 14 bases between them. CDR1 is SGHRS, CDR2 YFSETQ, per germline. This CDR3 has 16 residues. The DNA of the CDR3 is TGCGCCAGCAGCCCCGCGTTCGGGAGGAACACCGGGGAGCTGTTTTTT. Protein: CASSPAFGRNTGELFF.